Listed below are T cell receptor beta chains from one sample, sequenced in a study of blood T cell repertoires in COVID-19. This table comes from immunoSEQ multiplex PCR, and its TCRdb copy is limited to in-frame clones, with some not included. The sample yields about 130,000 clones, about 83% seen once. Sequences were obtained from peripheral blood. Source of these receptors: a man between 35 and 55 years old with active or convalescent COVID-19. Both conserved end residues are part of each CDR3. A D gene is named only where the DNA matches it firmly. Size values are once, few and many counts, or a class for expanded clones, and some rows have none.

>TRBD1|TRBV20-1|few|TRBJ1-4
CSASRGTGLHEKLFF
TGCAGTGCTAGTCGGGGGACAGGGCTACACGAAAAACTGTTTTTT
>TRBD1|TRBV7-2|once|TRBJ1-2
CASSLAEMTGNYGYTF
TGTGCCAGCAGCTTAGCAGAAATGACAGGGAACTATGGCTACACCTTC
>-|TRBV2|-|TRBJ2-2
CASSTLQGPTGELFF
TGTGCCAGCAGTACCTTACAGGGACCCACCGGGGAGCTGTTTTTT
>TRBD1|TRBV27|-|TRBJ1-3
CASSSRLTGTGRNTIYF
TGTGCCAGCAGTTCGCGACTCACCGGGACAGGGCGAAACACCATATATTTT
>-|TRBV7-9|once|TRBJ2-3
CASSFQYAAGATDTQYF
TGTGCCAGCAGCTTCCAGTATGCGGCGGGGGCCACAGATACGCAGTATTTT
>-|TRBV11-3|-|TRBJ2-3
CASSLGSRVATDTQYF
TGTGCGAGCAGCTTAGGCAGCAGGGTCGCCACAGATACGCAGTATTTT
>TRBD2|TRBV5-1|-|TRBJ2-3
CASSSGLAGHRGDTQYF
TGCGCCAGCAGCTCGGGACTAGCGGGCCACAGGGGAGATACGCAGTATTTT
>-|TRBV5-1|-|TRBJ1-2
CASRLQVDYGYTF
TGCGCCAGCAGACTCCAGGTTGACTATGGCTACACCTTC
>-|TRBV2|few|TRBJ2-7
CASSAGLRNEQYF
TGTGCCAGCAGTGCCGGACTAAGGAACGAGCAGTACTTC
>TRBD1|TRBV2|-|TRBJ1-2
CASRVGTGVVTELYGYTF
TGTGCCAGCAGGGTGGGGACAGGCGTGGTTACAGAACTGTATGGCTACACCTTC
>-|TRBV11-2|-|TRBJ2-7
CASSLIGTGYEQYF
TGTGCCAGCAGCTTAATAGGGACTGGCTACGAGCAGTACTTC
>-|TRBV5-6|-|TRBJ2-7
CASSLGTGYYEQYF
TGTGCCAGCAGCCTGGGGACGGGGTACTACGAGCAGTACTTC
>TRBD2|TRBV29-1|-|TRBJ2-3
CSVPGLVTDTQYF
TGCAGCGTCCCGGGACTAGTGACAGATACGCAGTATTTT
>-|TRBV25-1|-|TRBJ2-1
CASTPGGQHNEQFF
TGTGCCAGCACCCCCGGTGGGCAGCACAATGAGCAGTTCTTC
>-|TRBV28|-|TRBJ2-7
CASSPGDARGYEQYF
TGTGCCAGCAGTCCCGGGGATGCGAGAGGGTACGAGCAGTACTTC
>-|TRBV19|few|TRBJ2-1
CASSIDDRYNEQFF
TGTGCCAGTAGTATAGACGACAGGTACAATGAGCAGTTCTTC
>-|TRBV20-1|few|TRBJ2-7
CSASRDYEQYF
TGCAGTGCTAGCAGGGACTACGAGCAGTACTTC
>-|TRBV27|-|TRBJ1-5
CASSPGGLSNQPQHF
TGTGCCAGCAGTCCCGGGGGTCTTAGCAATCAGCCCCAGCATTTT
>-|TRBV29-1|-|TRBJ2-1
CSVTTGDYNEQFF
TGCAGCGTTACAACAGGAGACTACAATGAGCAGTTCTTC
>-|TRBV5-1|-|TRBJ2-3
CASSLGGSGYTDTQYF
TGCGCCAGCAGCCTCGGTGGTAGCGGATACACAGATACGCAGTATTTT
>-|TRBV10-3|-|TRBJ1-2
CAISGGPNYGYTF
TGTGCCATTTCGGGGGGACCGAACTATGGCTACACCTTC
>-|TRBV2|-|TRBJ1-6
CASSEGTVNNSPLHF
TGTGCCAGCAGTGAAGGGACAGTGAATAATTCACCCCTCCACTTT
>-|TRBV7-9|-|TRBJ1-1
CASSTQRDTEAFF
TGTGCCAGCAGCACGCAGAGGGACACTGAAGCTTTCTTT
>-|TRBV25-1|-|TRBJ1-5
CASSAPGTPSNQPQHF
TGTGCCAGCAGCGCCCCCGGGACACCCTCTAATCAGCCCCAGCATTTT
>-|TRBV19|once|TRBJ1-1
CASSIGGENTEAFF
TGTGCCAGTAGTATAGGAGGAGAGAACACTGAAGCTTTCTTT
>TRBD1|TRBV5-1|-|TRBJ1-1
CASSVDRDTEAFF
TGCGCCAGCAGCGTAGACAGGGACACTGAAGCTTTCTTT
>-|TRBV13|few|TRBJ2-1
CASSFLNEQFF
TGTGCCAGCAGCTTTCTAAATGAGCAGTTCTTC
>-|TRBV6-1|-|TRBJ1-2
CASSEVLGQSYGYTF
TGTGCCAGCAGTGAAGTACTAGGACAGTCCTATGGCTACACCTTC
>-|TRBV6-2/TRBV6-3|-|TRBJ2-2
CASSPASADTGELFF
TGTGCCAGCAGTCCCGCCAGTGCTGACACCGGGGAGCTGTTTTTT
>-|TRBV6-1|-|TRBJ1-2
CASSEFTRFSNYGYTF
TGTGCCAGCAGTGAATTCACCAGATTTTCTAACTATGGCTACACCTTC
>-|TRBV7-2|-|TRBJ1-1
CASSLGTSNTEAFF
TGTGCCAGCAGCTTAGGGACAAGTAACACTGAAGCTTTCTTT
>-|TRBV7-2|-|TRBJ2-2
CASSLASGAGELFF
TGTGCCAGCAGCTTAGCGTCGGGGGCCGGGGAGCTGTTTTTT
>TRBD1|TRBV18|many|TRBJ1-5
CASSPRTGDQPQHF
TGTGCCAGCTCACCAAGGACAGGGGATCAGCCCCAGCATTTT
>TRBD2|TRBV29-1|-|TRBJ2-3
CSSAGGHFDTQYF
TGCAGCTCAGCGGGGGGGCATTTTGATACGCAGTATTTT
>TRBD1|TRBV6-5|-|TRBJ2-7
CASSYSGDRGSYEQYF
TGTGCCAGCAGTTACTCGGGGGACAGGGGCTCCTACGAGCAGTACTTC
>TRBD1|TRBV6-6|-|TRBJ1-5
CASSQLAGGSNQPQHF
TGTGCCAGCAGCCAGTTGGCAGGGGGAAGCAATCAGCCCCAGCATTTT
>-|TRBV10-2|-|TRBJ1-3
CASRGNSGNTIYF
TGCGCCAGCAGGGGCAACTCTGGAAACACCATATATTTT
>-|TRBV12-3/TRBV12-4|-|TRBJ2-5
CASSVRETQYF
TGTGCCAGCAGTGTACGGGAGACCCAGTACTTC
>-|TRBV7-2|-|TRBJ2-5
CASSAYSGTQYF
TGTGCCAGCAGCGCTTACAGCGGGACCCAGTACTTC
>-|TRBV10-3|-|TRBJ2-3
CAITSYLGDTQYF
TGTGCCATCACTAGCTATTTAGGAGATACGCAGTATTTT
>-|TRBV7-9|few|TRBJ2-7
CASSLFQVSYEQYF
TGTGCCAGCAGCTTATTTCAGGTATCCTACGAGCAGTACTTC
>TRBD2|TRBV11-2|-|TRBJ2-1
CASSLPPGLAGYNEQFF
TGTGCCAGCAGCTTGCCCCCGGGACTAGCGGGGTACAATGAGCAGTTCTTC
>TRBD2|TRBV7-2|-|TRBJ2-7
CASSFAGTSEQYF
TGTGCCAGCAGCTTTGCCGGGACTAGCGAGCAGTACTTC
>TRBD2|TRBV30|-|TRBJ2-3
CAWSKRGALTDTQYF
TGTGCCTGGAGCAAGCGGGGGGCCCTCACAGATACGCAGTATTTT
>TRBD2|TRBV24-1|-|TRBJ2-3
CATGLANTDTQYF
TGTGCCACAGGACTAGCAAACACAGATACGCAGTATTTT
>-|TRBV5-1|-|TRBJ1-4
CASSLAGTSGEKLFF
TGCGCCAGCAGCTTGGCAGGGACTTCTGGTGAAAAACTGTTTTTT
>TRBD1|TRBV11-2|-|TRBJ1-2
CASSLGTGAAYGYTF
TGTGCCAGCAGCTTAGGGACAGGGGCGGCCTATGGCTACACCTTC
>-|TRBV7-6|-|TRBJ1-6
CASSLGAGVSSPLHF
TGTGCCAGCAGCTTAGGGGCAGGGGTGAGTTCACCCCTCCACTTT
>TRBD2|TRBV15|once|TRBJ2-3
CATSSTSGGADTQYF
TGTGCCACCAGCTCTACTAGCGGGGGAGCAGATACGCAGTATTTT
>-|TRBV11-2|-|TRBJ1-6
CASSLGQVNSPLHF
TGTGCCAGCAGCTTAGGACAGGTTAATTCACCCCTCCACTTT
>TRBD1|TRBV29-1|-|TRBJ1-6
CSGARDSNSPLHF
TGCAGCGGTGCCCGGGACAGTAATTCACCCCTCCACTTT
>TRBD2|TRBV27|-|TRBJ2-1
CATGGPISYNEQFF
TGTGCCACGGGGGGGCCGATCTCCTACAATGAGCAGTTCTTC
>TRBD2|TRBV5-4|-|TRBJ2-7
CASSPPQSGGAYEQYF
TGTGCCAGCAGCCCCCCGCAGAGCGGGGGGGCCTACGAGCAGTACTTC
>-|TRBV30|-|TRBJ1-4
CAWNGGREKLFF
TGTGCCTGGAACGGGGGGCGGGAAAAACTGTTTTTT